These 7 T cell receptor beta chains originate from one sample sequenced in a study of T cells in Graves' hyperthyroidism and ophthalmopathy. Amplification yielded TCR beta CDR3 regions, with RNA transcripts as the source. The TCR CDR3 first-round RT-PCR relied on the HTBI primer set. TCRdb reprocessed the multiplex PCR reads via MiXCR and lists one record per CDR3 protein. The sample lists roughly 290,000 distinct CDR3 sequences; about 14% were seen once. The sequenced sample consisted of blood. Every receptor here comes from a woman aged 30 to 39 with Graves' hyperthyroidism that later progressed to Graves' ophthalmopathy.

This clonotype was picked up many times. The chain employs TRBV9 and TRBJ2-7; D may be TRBD1 (7 bases). This CDR3 has 15 residues. Germline CDR1 reads SGDLS; CDR2 reads YYNGEE. The V and J ends lost 4 bases and 3 bases respectively, with 17 bases between them. The CDR3 nucleotides are TGTGCCAGCAGCCAGGGGGGACTCGAGAACTACGAGCAGTACTTC. Protein: CASSQGGLENYEQYF.

This clonotype has at least ten counts. This sequence joins TRBV2 and TRBJ2-1; D might be TRBD2 (6 bases). This CDR3 region has 14 residues. V was pared by 5 bases and J by 11 bases, with 19 bases between. Germline CDR1 is SNHLY and CDR2 is FYNNEI. The CDR3 loop is CASSPMEGGGQQFF. The CDR3 DNA is TGTGCCAGCAGTCCCATGGAGGGAGGAGGGCAGCAGTTCTTC. The variable domain in full, with the rest retrieved from reference TRBV2 and TRBJ2-1, is EPEVTQTPSHQVTQMGQEVILRCVPISNHLYFYWYRQILGQKVEFLVSFYNNEISEKSEIFDDQFSVERPDGSNFTLKIRSTKLEDSAMYFCASSPMEGGGQQFFGPGTRLTVL.

This clonotype was recorded many times. This chain uses TRBV5-1 with TRBJ2-3; D is unclear. Germline-derived CDR1 and CDR2 are SGHRS and YFSETQ. The length of the CDR3 is 15 residues. V gave up 2 bases and J gave up 4 bases, with 14 bases separating them. The CDR3 DNA sequence: TGCGCCAGCAGCTTCTCAGGAGATGGGGCAGATACGCAGTATTTT. This encodes CASSFSGDGADTQYF.

This clonotype came up many times. V and J are TRBV9 and TRBJ1-1; D is ambiguous. V was trimmed by 0 bases and J by 4 bases, leaving 7 bases between them. This CDR3 has 13 residues. Germline V CDR1 and CDR2: SGDLS, YYNGEE. The CDR3 loop reads CASSVGVITEAFF. The CDR3 bases are TGTGCCAGCAGCGTAGGAGTAATCACTGAAGCTTTCTTT. Full variable domain (rest looked up from reference TRBV9 and TRBJ1-1): DSGVTQTPKHLITATGQRVTLRCSPRSGDLSVYWYQQSLDQGLQFLIQYYNGEERAKGNILERFSAQQFPDLHSELNLSSLELGDSALYFCASSVGVITEAFFGQGTRLTVV.

This chain joins TRBV4-3 and TRBJ2-1; 10 nucleotides line up with TRBD2. The CDR3 contains 19 residues. CDR1 is LGHNA and CDR2 is YSLEER in the germline V gene. Trimming took 0 bases from V and 9 from J; bases not matched to a gene: 17. For the CDR3, the DNA is TGCGCCAGCAGCCAAGATACCCAGGTCGGCCTAGCGGGGGACGGTGAGCAGTTCTTC. This gives the protein CASSQDTQVGLAGDGEQFF.

On this clonotype itself: A much larger clone differs from this one at a single base, so this may be a read error. The V gene is TRBV20-1, the J gene TRBJ1-2; TRBD1 agrees at 12 bases. Trimming at V came to 6 bases and at J to 4 bases, leaving 6 bases not matched to a gene. The CDR3 contains 14 residues. Germline values: CDR1 DFQATT, CDR2 SNEGSKA (reference sequence). The DNA for the CDR3 is TGCAGTGCGTCGGGACAGGGGGCGGCCTATGGCTACACCTTC. Encoded protein: CSASGQGAAYGYTF.

This clonotype was recorded at least ten times. The CDR3 DNA reads as TGTGCCAGCAGCGCCGGACTGGAGCTAAGGACCCAGTACTTC. Its translation: CASSAGLELRTQYF. The chain recombines TRBV9 with TRBJ2-5, with a possible D match to TRBD2 (5 bases). V was pared by 3 bases and J by 7 bases, with 16 bases between. This CDR3 has 14 amino acids. The V gene's germline CDR1 is SGDLS and CDR2 YYNGEE.